This T cell receptor beta chain was captured in a study of blood T cell repertoires in COVID-19. Assay used: immunoSEQ multiplex PCR; TCRdb lists only in-frame clones, some missing. The data show about 150,000 clones, 60% to 85% seen once. Germline V lookup: CDR1 SGHVS, CDR2 FQNEAQ. CDR3 length: 15 amino acids. V was clipped by 3 bases and J by 0 bases; unmatched bases: 4. The rearrangement links TRBV7-8 to TRBJ2-5; 7 bases line up with TRBD1. Sequenced input: peripheral blood. The sequence was obtained from a man aged 50-59 years with active or convalescent COVID-19. The CDR3 is CASSFPQGYQETQYF. CDR3 bases: TGTGCCAGCAGCTTCCCACAGGGGTACCAAGAGACCCAGTACTTC.